The 27 T cell receptor beta chains reported below all come from one sample, sequenced in a study of T cell clonality in common variable immunodeficiency. Assay used: immunoSEQ multiplex PCR; TCRdb lists only in-frame clones, some missing. The sample has about 44,000 clones, none seen only once; the top ten hold around 9.3%. Material: peripheral blood mononuclear cells. Receptors originate from a person aged 18 to 75 in good health.

In this sample, this clone turned up many times. Sequencing ends 3 residues short of the CDR3 end; the germline J gene provides the rest. The chain joins TRBV20-1 to TRBJ2-1; tentatively, D is TRBD2 (5 bases). The germline V gene has CDR1 DFQATT and CDR2 SNEGSKA (reference sequence). The CDR3 is 15 residues long. The V gene lost 5 bases and the J gene lost 2 bases, with 16 bases spanning the gap. CDR3 DNA, as far as it was read: TGCAGTGCTGCCTCCCCGGGGTCCCCCTACAATGAG. The encoded protein is CSAASPGSPYNE. The entire CDR3 is CSAASPGSPYNEQFF.

This clone was seen at least ten times. The CDR3 goes on 3 residues after the read ends, and that part is filled in from the germline J gene. The chain couples TRBV20-1 to TRBJ1-5; D unclear. The CDR3 has 13 amino acids. The germline V gene has CDR1 DFQATT and CDR2 SNEGSKA (reference sequence). V lost 3 bases, J lost 5 bases, and 11 bases lay in between. The DNA read from the CDR3 is TGCAGTGCTAGGTGGTCAGATCATCAGCCC. It specifies CSARWSDHQP. In full, the CDR3 reads CSARWSDHQPQHF.

In this sample, this clone turned up many times. Read sequence stops 3 residues before the CDR3 end, and the germline J gene provides the missing end. This chain uses TRBV5-1 with TRBJ1-5, with D maybe TRBD1 (5 bases). The germline V gene has CDR1 SGHRS and CDR2 YFSETQ. V lost 1 base and J lost 6, with 14 bases in between. The CDR3 sequence is 15 residues long. CDR3 protein: CASSLYYGAGQPQHF. CDR3 bases read: TGCGCCAGCAGCTTGTACTATGGGGCCGGTCAGCCC.

This clone was seen repeatedly, ten times or more. The DNA ends 3 residues before the CDR3 does, and the rest of the CDR3 is filled in from the germline J gene. The rearrangement links TRBV30 to TRBJ2-5; D gene uncertain. Germline lookup yields CDR1 GTSNPN and CDR2 SVGIG (reference sequence). There are 15 residues in the CDR3. Trimming pared 3 bases from V and 1 base from J, leaving 15 bases between. The CDR3 sequence is CAWSWVQEIQETQYF. The CDR3 DNA, read in part, is TGTGCCTGGAGCTGGGTTCAGGAAATCCAAGAGACC.

This clone was counted at least ten times. The read terminates 3 residues ahead of where the CDR3 ends, so the germline J gene completes it. The chain has TRBV19 and TRBJ2-6; tentatively, D is TRBD2 (6 bases). This CDR3 comprises 16 residues. Germline CDR1 LNHDA, CDR2 SQIVND (reference sequence). Trimming removed 4 bases at V and 0 bases at J, with 10 bases between. The sequenced part of the CDR3 DNA is TGTGCCAGTAGTACGGGGGACGTCTCTGGGGCCAACGTC. Its protein product is CASSTGDVSGANV. The whole CDR3 sequence is CASSTGDVSGANVLTF.

This clone has a count of ten or more. Read coverage stops 3 residues before the CDR3 terminus; the germline J gene supplies the remainder. The V gene is TRBV6-1, the J gene TRBJ2-1; no reliable D call. Trimming took off 0 bases at V and 1 base at J, with 19 bases between the two ends. Germline V gives CDR1 MNHNS, CDR2 SASEGT. This CDR3 is 19 amino acids long. The covered CDR3 bases are TGTGCCAGCAGTGAAGCGGCGACTCCCTATGACGGATCCTACAATGAG. It is translated as CASSEAATPYDGSYNE. The whole CDR3 sequence reads CASSEAATPYDGSYNEQFF.

This clone occurred many times. The sequence runs out 3 residues before the end of the CDR3; the remainder is reconstructed from the germline J gene. The rearrangement uses TRBV20-1 and TRBJ1-1; weak D call: TRBD1 (5 bases). There are 15 residues in the CDR3. CDR1 is DFQATT, CDR2 SNEGSKA, per germline (reference sequence). Trimming cost V 2 bases and J 2 bases, with 15 bases left between them. The covered CDR3 bases are TGCAGTGCTAGATCCCTGGCGGGGACTAACACTGAA. It translates to CSARSLAGTNTE. The CDR3 in its entirety is CSARSLAGTNTEAFF.

This clone was picked up many times. The CDR3 end lies 3 residues beyond the end of the read and is filled in from the germline J gene. The chain uses TRBV5-6 and TRBJ1-2; 12 bases match TRBD1. Germline CDR1 and CDR2: SGHDT and YYEEEE. This CDR3 has 15 amino acids. The ends lost 2 bases at V and 7 bases at J; junction bases unmatched: 6. Here the CDR3 reads CASSFGTGGGGGYTF. Incomplete CDR3 DNA: TGTGCCAGCAGCTTCGGGACAGGGGGCGGGGGTGGC.

Ten or more counts support this clone. The chain's CDR3 is CASSPGGQGSYNEQFF. The CDR3 bases that were read are TGTGCCAGCTCACCGGGGGGACAGGGGAGCTACAATGAG. This chain links TRBV18 with TRBJ2-1; TRBD1 matches 10 bases. The CDR3 end lies 3 residues beyond the end of the read and is filled in from the germline J gene. Germline lookup yields CDR1 KGHSH and CDR2 LQKENI. J was trimmed by 3 bases and V by 3 bases; bases with no gene match: 5. CDR3 length equals 16 residues.

This clone has ten or more counts. The sequence runs out 3 residues before the end of the CDR3; the remainder is reconstructed from the germline J gene. This chain links TRBV6-1 with TRBJ2-7, with TRBD1 matching over 7 bases. The germline gives CDR1 MNHNS, CDR2 SASEGT. Trimming removed 3 bases from V and 0 bases from J; junction bases left unmatched: 5. The CDR3 covers 15 residues. The sequenced CDR3 bases are TGTGCCAGCAGTGATACAGGGGCGGGCTCCTACGAG. Its protein product is CASSDTGAGSYE. The CDR3, in full, reads CASSDTGAGSYEQYF.

This clone has a count of ten or more. The read falls 3 residues short of the CDR3 end, and the missing part is taken from the germline J gene. The rearrangement joins TRBV5-8 to TRBJ1-1, with a weak D call TRBD1 (5 bases). V lost 2 bases to trimming and J lost 1 base, with 9 bases between them. Germline-derived CDR1 and CDR2 are SGHTS and YDEGEE. This CDR3 is built from 14 residues. CDR3 residues: CASSFRARNTEAFF. The part of the CDR3 DNA that was read is TGTGCCAGCAGCTTCAGGGCCAGGAACACTGAA.

This clone occurred many times. The CDR3 end falls 3 residues outside the read, so it is completed with the germline J gene. The chain links TRBV18 to TRBJ2-3; D call uncertain. This CDR3 region has 14 residues. Trimming took 3 bases from V and 6 from J, leaving 13 bases between them. Germline V CDR1 and CDR2: KGHSH, LQKENI. CDR3 protein: CASSPTDSVDTQYF. The CDR3 DNA, read in part, is TGTGCCAGCTCACCTACTGACTCGGTTGATACG.

Many counts were recorded for this clone. With the read ending 3 residues before the CDR3 end, the germline J gene is used to fill in that end. The chain links TRBV5-1 to TRBJ2-7, with 7 positions matching TRBD1. This CDR3 comprises 14 residues. Germline V lookup: CDR1 SGHRS, CDR2 YFSETQ. V was clipped by 3 bases and J by 4 bases; unmatched bases: 7. CDR3 sequence reads: CASSSVGTEYEQYF. The sequenced CDR3 bases are TGCGCCAGCAGCTCGGTAGGGACAGAGTACGAG.

This clone has a count of ten or more. Read coverage stops 3 residues before the CDR3 terminus; the germline J gene supplies the remainder. The chain uses TRBV10-3 and TRBJ2-1; TRBD1 aligns across 9 bases. The CDR3 has 19 residues. Per germline, CDR1 ENHRY and CDR2 SYGVKD. The V segment lost 3 bases and the J segment 1 base; nucleotides outside the gene matches: 13. The CDR3 loop reads CAISDGTGSLGGSYNEQFF. The CDR3 bases that were read are TGTGCCATCAGTGATGGGACAGGGAGTTTGGGGGGTTCCTACAATGAG.

This clone has ten or more counts. The read ends 3 residues before the CDR3 terminus; that terminus is restored from the germline J gene. J is TRBJ1-2 and V is TRBV19; D is uncertain. Germline V gives CDR1 LNHDA, CDR2 SQIVND (reference sequence). The CDR3 covers 15 residues. V lost 2 bases to trimming and J lost 0 bases, with 10 bases between them. CDR3 protein: CASSISPEANYGYTF. The DNA read from the CDR3 is TGTGCCAGTAGTATATCCCCTGAGGCTAACTATGGC. Filled out from reference TRBV19 and TRBJ1-2, the complete variable domain reads DGGITQSPKYLFRKEGQNVTLSCEQNLNHDAMYWYRQDPGQGLRLIYYSQIVNDFQKGDIAEGYSVSREKKESFPLTVTSAQKNPTAFYLCASSISPEANYGYTFGSGTRLTVV.

This clone has a count of ten or more. The read ends 3 residues shy of where the CDR3 ends; the end is completed using the germline J gene. The genes are TRBV18 and TRBJ1-4; a weak D match, TRBD1 (6 bases). The V gene's germline CDR1 is KGHSH and CDR2 LQKENI. This CDR3 spans 14 amino acids. CDR3 bases read: TGTGCCAGCTCACCACCCGGGGCTAGGGGGAAA. This encodes CASSPPGARGK. The full-length CDR3 reads as CASSPPGARGKLFF.

This clone showed up many times. The CDR3 end lies 3 residues beyond the end of the read and is filled in from the germline J gene. The gene calls are TRBV14 and TRBJ2-2; 11 nucleotides agree with TRBD2. Trimming took 1 base from V and 3 from J; bases not matched to a gene: 4. This CDR3 has 17 residues. The V gene's germline CDR1 is SGHDN and CDR2 FVKESK. The CDR3 region is CASSQAVLAGDTGELFF. The sequenced CDR3 bases are TGTGCCAGCAGCCAAGCAGTACTAGCGGGGGACACCGGGGAG.

Many counts were recorded for this clone. The observed sequence ends 3 residues before the CDR3 terminus, with the missing tail filled in from the germline J gene. The J gene is TRBJ2-1, the V gene TRBV6-2 or TRBV6-3; 10 bases match TRBD2. CDR3 length: 13 residues. Per the germline V gene, CDR1 is MNHEY and CDR2 is SVGEGT. V was pared by 4 bases and J by 9 bases, with 3 bases of the junction left unmatched. The chain's CDR3 is CASSFRTSGEQFF. CDR3 DNA, as far as it was read: TGTGCCAGCAGTTTCCGGACTAGCGGTGAG.

This clone has at least ten counts. The CDR3 end is not reached by the read, which stops 3 residues before it; the germline J gene fills it in. The chain joins TRBV20-1 to TRBJ1-4, with D possibly TRBD1 on 5 matching bases. The ends were cut back, 0 bases at V and 0 bases at J, with 17 bases in the middle. Germline CDR1 DFQATT, CDR2 SNEGSKA (reference sequence). This CDR3 contains 18 residues. CDR3: CSARDKIAGWATNEKLFF. The sequenced part of the CDR3 DNA is TGCAGTGCTAGAGATAAGATTGCAGGGTGGGCAACTAATGAAAAA.

In its sample, this clone was seen many times. Coverage ceases 3 residues before the CDR3 finishes, and the germline J gene fills in the end. The chain joins TRBV7-9 to TRBJ1-4; 10 bases are a match to TRBD1. Germline CDR1 and CDR2: SEHNR and FQNEAQ (reference sequence). After removal of 0 bases from V and 6 bases from J, the junction contained 1 base not matched to a gene. This CDR3 is built from 15 residues. The covered CDR3 bases are TGTGCCAGCAGCTTAGCAGGGACAGGGGATGAAAAA. It specifies CASSLAGTGDEK. The CDR3, in full, reads CASSLAGTGDEKLFF.

Ten or more counts support this clone. From the germline J gene comes the end of the CDR3, since the read stops 3 residues before it. This rearrangement joins TRBV20-1 to TRBJ1-1; D remains ambiguous. Germline V gene sequence: CDR1 DFQATT, CDR2 SNEGSKA (reference sequence). Trimming left V 0 bases short and J 3 bases short, with 5 bases between. This CDR3 contains 12 residues. This CDR3 is CSARERDTEAFF. The CDR3 DNA, read in part, is TGCAGTGCTAGAGAGCGAGACACTGAA.

This clone has ten or more counts. One end of the junction is discordant with germline, which a read error may explain. The read gets to within 3 residues of the CDR3 end, and the germline J gene fills in the rest. The rearrangement links TRBV18 to TRBJ1-1, with 8 positions matching TRBD1. Germline CDR1 reads KGHSH; CDR2 reads LQKENI. The CDR3 is made up of 16 amino acids. CDR3 amino acids: CASSLTGTGVKTEAFF. The part of the CDR3 DNA that was read is TGTGCCAGCTCACTGACCGGGACAGGAGTGAAGACTGAA.

This clone is classed as medium-sized. The read gets to within 3 residues of the CDR3 end, and the germline J gene fills in the rest. The chain has TRBV30 and TRBJ1-1, with no clear D. Trimming cost V 1 base and J 3 bases, with 9 bases left between them. CDR1 is GTSNPN, CDR2 SVGIG, per germline (reference sequence). The CDR3 consists of 13 residues. Incomplete CDR3 DNA: TGTGCCTGGAGTGAAGGGTCGCACACTGAA. This encodes CAWSEGSHTE. The whole CDR3 is CAWSEGSHTEAFF.

This clone was recorded at least ten times. The sequenced fragment ends 3 residues before the CDR3 boundary, so the rest is inferred from the germline J gene. The genes are TRBV20-1 and TRBJ2-7, with TRBD2 matching 9 bases. The CDR3 is 14 amino acids. V lost 0 bases to trimming and J lost 6 bases; unmatched junction nucleotides: 6. CDR1 and CDR2 (germline): DFQATT, SNEGSKA (reference sequence). CDR3 sequence: CSARESGRIVEQYF. CDR3 DNA, as far as it was read: TGCAGTGCTAGAGAGAGCGGGAGGATTGTCGAG.

This clone came up many times. CDR3 residues: CSVKRLVAGVGEQFF. Partial CDR3 DNA: TGCAGTGTCAAAAGGTTGGTAGCGGGAGTCGGTGAG. The genes are TRBV20-1 and TRBJ2-1; 9 bases are shared with TRBD2. The CDR3 end falls 3 residues outside the read, so it is completed with the germline J gene. The germline V gene has CDR1 DFQATT and CDR2 SNEGSKA (reference sequence). With V trimmed by 7 bases and J by 9 bases, 16 bases remained unmatched. The CDR3 length is 15 residues.

This clone was seen at least ten times. The read stops 3 residues short of the end of the CDR3; the missing end is completed from the germline J gene. This chain uses TRBV20-1 with TRBJ2-3; 14 nucleotides match TRBD2. The J segment lost 8 bases and the V segment lost 6 bases, leaving 7 bases of the junction unmatched. Germline CDR1 reads DFQATT; CDR2 reads SNEGSKA (reference sequence). The CDR3 has 14 residues. The CDR3 loop is CSAPLTSGGGTQYF. The CDR3 DNA, read in part, is TGCAGTGCGCCCCTGACTAGCGGGGGGGGTACG.

This clone was seen at least ten times. Coverage ceases 3 residues before the CDR3 finishes, and the germline J gene fills in the end. The V call is TRBV5-4, the J call TRBJ2-2; D ambiguous. There are 13 residues in the CDR3. Per germline, CDR1 SGHNT and CDR2 YYREEE (reference sequence). V was pared by 0 bases and J by 5 bases, with 5 bases between. The CDR3 region is CASSLGYTGELFF. Incomplete CDR3 DNA: TGTGCCAGCAGCTTGGGCTATACCGGGGAG.